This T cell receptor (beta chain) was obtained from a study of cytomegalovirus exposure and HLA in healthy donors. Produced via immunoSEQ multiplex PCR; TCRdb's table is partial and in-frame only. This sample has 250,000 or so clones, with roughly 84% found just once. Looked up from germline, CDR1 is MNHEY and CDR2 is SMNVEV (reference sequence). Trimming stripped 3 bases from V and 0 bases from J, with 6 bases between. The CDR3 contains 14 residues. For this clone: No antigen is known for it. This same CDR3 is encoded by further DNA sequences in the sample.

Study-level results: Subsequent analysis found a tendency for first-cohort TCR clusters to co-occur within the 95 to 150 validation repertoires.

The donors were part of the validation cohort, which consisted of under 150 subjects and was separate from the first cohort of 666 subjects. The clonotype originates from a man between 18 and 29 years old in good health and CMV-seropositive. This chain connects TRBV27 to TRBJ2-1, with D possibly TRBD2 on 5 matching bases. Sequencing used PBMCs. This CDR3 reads CASSFGSSYNEQFF. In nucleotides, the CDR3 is TGTGCCAGCAGTTTTGGGAGCTCCTACAATGAGCAGTTCTTC.